The TCR beta chain under discussion was sequenced for a study of blood T cell repertoires in COVID-19. Whole-study context: From the United States, Italy and Spain came samples of acute and convalescent COVID-19.

The data were produced by immunoSEQ multiplex PCR, yet TCRdb's version contains in-frame clones alone and is incomplete. The sample yields 150,000 to 200,000 clones, nearly 85% seen once. V shed 4 bases and J shed 0 bases, with 15 bases lying between them. Per germline, CDR1 MNHNS and CDR2 SASEGT. This CDR3 contains 17 residues. This sequence was found in a woman aged 25 to 39 with acute or convalescent COVID-19. Sequenced input: peripheral blood. This sequence joins TRBV6-1 and TRBJ1-4; tentative D call: TRBD1 (5 bases). The CDR3 region has the DNA TGTGCCAGCAGTGCCCCGTCAACAGGCCCAACTAATGAAAAACTGTTTTTT. Translation gives CASSAPSTGPTNEKLFF.